The 10 T cell receptor beta chains listed next were all sequenced from one sample in a study of blood T cell repertoires in COVID-19. Assay: immunoSEQ multiplex PCR; the TCRdb copy retains only in-frame clones and omits some. This sample yields a few hundred thousand clones, of which approximately 90% are seen a single time; under 2.5% belongs to the top ten. The material sequenced was PBMCs or T cells enriched from blood (not recorded which). Receptor source: a woman aged 18-29 years who had recovered from COVID-19.

The chain couples TRBV12-3 or TRBV12-4 to TRBJ2-7; D perhaps matches TRBD1 (6 bases). V dropped 7 bases and J dropped 0 bases, with 10 bases sitting between them. The CDR3 has 13 amino acids. As DNA, the CDR3 is TGTGCCAGCAACCAGGGGAGCTCCTACGAGCAGTACTTC. Amino acids: CASNQGSSYEQYF.

V gene TRBV3-1 (or the pseudogene TRBV3-2) combines with J gene TRBJ1-2, with TRBD1 as a possible D gene (6 bases). Germline V CDR1 and CDR2: LGHDT, YNNKEL (reference sequence). Trimming took 2 bases from V and 4 from J, leaving 11 bases between them. This CDR3 is 14 amino acids long. In nucleotides, the CDR3 is TGTGCCAGCAGCCAAAGGGCAGGGGTCTATGGCTACACCTTC. Amino acids: CASSQRAGVYGYTF.

V and J are TRBV13 and TRBJ2-7; 9 bases are shared with TRBD1. The germline CDR1 and CDR2 sequences are PRHDT and FYEKMQ (reference sequence). The CDR3 runs 14 residues. The V and J ends lost 5 bases and 4 bases, in that order; junction bases with no gene match: 6. Written as DNA, the CDR3 is TGTGCCAGCAGCATCCGGGACAGGGATTACGAGCAGTACTTC. It codes for CASSIRDRDYEQYF.

The chain uses TRBV6-1 and TRBJ1-6; D gene unclear. Trimming pared 0 bases from V and 8 bases from J, leaving 11 bases between. The CDR3 consists of 15 residues. Per germline, CDR1 MNHNS and CDR2 SASEGT. In DNA form, the CDR3 reads TGTGCCAGCAGTGAAGCTCTATCATCTCATTCACCCCTCCACTTT. Its protein is CASSEALSSHSPLHF.

The chain couples TRBV10-1 to TRBJ2-1, with no clear D. V was shortened by 3 bases and J by 9 bases, with 12 bases between the two germline ends. Germline V CDR1 and CDR2: WNHNN, SYGVQD (reference sequence). CDR3 length equals 13 residues. In DNA, the CDR3 is TGCGCCAGCAGTGAAATAGCTCAAGGTGAGCAGTTCTTC. It is translated as CASSEIAQGEQFF.

This chain connects TRBV5-6 to TRBJ2-7, with 7 bases aligning to TRBD1. Trimming cost V 4 bases and J 1 base; bases outside gene matches: 5. Looked up from germline, CDR1 is SGHDT and CDR2 is YYEEEE. The CDR3 covers 14 residues. CDR3 sequence reads: CASSPPGQSYEQYF. The CDR3 bases are TGTGCCAGCAGCCCACCGGGACAGTCCTACGAGCAGTACTTC. The full variable domain, rest sourced from reference TRBV5-6 and TRBJ2-7, is DAGVTQSPTHLIKTRGQQVTLRCSPKSGHDTVSWYQQALGQGPQFIFQYYEEEERQRGNFPDRFSGHQFPNYSSELNVNALLLGDSALYLCASSPPGQSYEQYFGPGTRLTVT.

This chain joins TRBV5-5 and TRBJ1-1; no reliable D call. Between the trimmed V and J ends, which lost 1 base and 3 bases, there was a span of 10 bases. The CDR3 runs 14 residues. Germline assignment: CDR1 SGHKS and CDR2 YYEKEE (reference sequence). The CDR3 sequence: CASSLRGSYTEAFF. The CDR3 DNA reads as TGTGCCAGCAGCTTGAGAGGGTCGTACACTGAAGCTTTCTTT.

The genes are TRBV10-3 and TRBJ2-3; a possible D gene is TRBD1 (6 bases). The CDR3 consists of 15 residues. The V and J ends lost 5 bases and 2 bases respectively, with 14 bases between them. From germline, CDR1 is ENHRY and CDR2 SYGVKD. The CDR3 sequence: CAISPLQGLTDTQYF. Here the CDR3 DNA reads TGTGCCATCAGTCCTCTACAGGGCCTCACAGATACGCAGTATTTT.

The rearrangement links TRBV28 to TRBJ1-4, with 8 bases matching TRBD1. Germline lookup yields CDR1 MDHEN and CDR2 SYDVKM. The junction had 7 bases not matched to a gene; V was cut back by 6 bases and J by 1 base. The CDR3 consists of 16 residues. The CDR3 region has the DNA TGTGCCAGCAGGAGAGCTACAGGGGGAACTAATGAAAAACTGTTTTTT. Protein: CASRRATGGTNEKLFF.

Regarding this clone: A junction boundary mismatches the germline segment, possibly from a read error. The rearrangement links TRBV7-7 to TRBJ2-3; 9 bases are a match to TRBD2. CDR1 SSHAT and CDR2 FNYEAQ come from the germline V gene (reference sequence). The CDR3 covers 15 residues. The CDR3 bases are TGTGCTAGCAGCTGGACTAGCGATCCCACAGATACGCAGTATTTT. Amino acids: CASSWTSDPTDTQYF.